The entry below gives a single T cell receptor (beta chain) sequence along with its context. Per the original data handling: Reference gene primer amplification yielded estimated nucleated cell counts. The protocol was immunoSEQ multiplex PCR, while the TCRdb copy is restricted to in-frame clones and leaves out a portion. For V, J and clone size, that table is used; D and trimming come from the DNA. Found here are approximately 28,000 clones, roughly 71% of them singletons; the top ten hold around 16%. This sample stems from a study of blood T cell repertoires in COVID-19. As for the study in general: PBMCs, B-cell-depleted T cells, or T cells provided the cDNA or gDNA that made up the material.

The CDR3 loop spans 14 amino acids. Germline V lookup: CDR1 KGHSH, CDR2 LQKENI. V lost 2 bases and J lost 5, with 12 bases in between. The gene calls are TRBV18 and TRBJ1-2, with D unresolved. The sequence came from a man at least 80 years old with active or convalescent COVID-19. The sequenced sample consisted of peripheral blood. CDR3 DNA sequence: TGTGCCAGCTCACCAGCCAGCGAAGTTTATGGCTACACCTTC. Its protein product is CASSPASEVYGYTF.